Presented here are 23 T cell receptor beta chains from one specimen sequenced in a study of cytomegalovirus exposure and HLA in healthy donors. PCR primers comprised 60 Vbeta and 13 Jbeta primers. Assay used: immunoSEQ multiplex PCR; TCRdb lists only in-frame clones, some missing. The data hold some 120,000 clones, with 81% observed a single time. Sequenced input: PBMCs. Receptors originate from a man in his late teens or twenties in good health and CMV-seronegative.

The V and J genes are TRBV5-1 and TRBJ1-2, with 10 bases matching TRBD1. V lost 3 bases and J lost 8; bases outside the gene matches: 7. The CDR3 spans 14 residues. Germline values: CDR1 SGHRS, CDR2 YFSETQ. CDR3 protein: CASSYPGQGSGYTF. CDR3 DNA sequence: TGCGCCAGCAGCTACCCGGGACAGGGGTCCGGCTACACCTTC.

This clone has a single count. The genes are TRBV4-2 and TRBJ2-7; D gene ambiguous. V was shortened by 0 bases and J by 3 bases, with 3 bases between the two germline ends. The CDR3 contains 12 residues. CDR1 LGHNA and CDR2 YNFKEQ come from the germline V gene. CDR3 sequence reads: CASSQDYYEQYF. CDR3 coding DNA: TGTGCCAGCAGCCAAGATTACTACGAGCAGTACTTC.

The chain carries TRBV14 and TRBJ1-2; 10 bases line up with TRBD1. The V segment lost 4 bases and the J segment 4 bases; nucleotides outside the gene matches: 3. Germline V gene sequence: CDR1 SGHDN, CDR2 FVKESK. The CDR3 length is 14 residues. CDR3 in DNA: TGTGCCAGCAGCCGGGACAGGGGATTCTATGGCTACACCTTC. This translates into CASSRDRGFYGYTF. Drawing the rest from reference TRBV14 and TRBJ1-2, the complete variable domain is EAGVTQFPSHSVIEKGQTVTLRCDPISGHDNLYWYRRVMGKEIKFLLHFVKESKQDESGMPNNRFLAERTGGTYSTLKVQPAELEDSGVYFCASSRDRGFYGYTFGSGTRLTVV.

The V gene is TRBV4-1, the J gene TRBJ2-5; 10 bases fit TRBD2. The CDR3 is 13 residues long. Germline V gene data show CDR1 as MGHRA and CDR2 as YSYEKL. The trim removed 11 bases at V and 7 bases at J, leaving 10 bases unmatched. The CDR3 region has the DNA TGCGCCCAGGGGAGCGGGGGGGCGTGGACCCAGTACTTC. Translation gives CAQGSGGAWTQYF.

In the case of this clone: The junction shows a germline mismatch at one end, possibly a read error. The chain combines TRBV12-5 with TRBJ2-5, with a tentative D call TRBD1 (5 bases). This CDR3 is built from 14 residues. The germline V gene encodes CDR1 LGHNT and CDR2 FRNRAP. For the CDR3, the DNA is TGTGCTAGTGGTTTGGGGTCGGAAAGGGGCCCCATGGACTTC. It codes for CASGLGSERGPMDF.

The genes are TRBV7-2 and TRBJ2-7, with D maybe TRBD1 (6 bases). The CDR3 extends over 16 amino acids. Germline V gives CDR1 SGHTA, CDR2 FQGNSA. The V end was cut by 1 base, the J end by 6 bases, with 19 bases between. CDR3 amino acids: CASSLDQGPRAREQYF. CDR3 sequence (DNA): TGTGCCAGCAGCTTAGACCAGGGGCCCAGGGCGCGCGAGCAGTACTTC.

This chain uses TRBV27 with TRBJ2-7; maybe TRBD2 (6 bases). Looked up from germline, CDR1 is MNHEY and CDR2 is SMNVEV (reference sequence). The CDR3 length is 12 residues. V was pared by 6 bases and J by 5 bases, with 11 bases between. CDR3 amino acids: CASRSGLHEQYF. CDR3 nucleotides: TGTGCCAGCAGATCGGGACTCCACGAGCAGTACTTC.

V and J are TRBV27 and TRBJ1-6; 9 bases are a match to TRBD1. The CDR3 consists of 14 residues. The germline CDR1 and CDR2 sequences are MNHEY and SMNVEV (reference sequence). The ends lost 6 bases at V and 5 bases at J; junction bases unmatched: 2. CDR3 sequence (DNA): TGTGCCAGCAGATGGACAGGGGATAATTCACCCCTCCACTTT. This sequence encodes CASRWTGDNSPLHF.

This chain connects TRBV5-6 to TRBJ2-5; 9 nucleotides align to TRBD1. The end of the DNA fits TRBJ2-7 better, so the J call may be wrong. CDR1 is SGHDT, CDR2 YYEEEE, per germline. The CDR3 contains 15 residues. CDR3 in DNA: TGTGCCAGCAGCGCTCCCGGGACAGGGTACGACGAGCAGTACTTC. Translating gives CASSAPGTGYDEQYF.

The chain carries TRBV28 and TRBJ1-2; no reliable D call. The V and J ends lost 8 bases and 8 bases respectively, with 9 bases between them. Germline assignment: CDR1 MDHEN and CDR2 SYDVKM. The CDR3 is 10 residues long. The CDR3 bases are TGTGCCAGCTGGGCTGTGGGCTACACCTTC. The encoded protein is CASWAVGYTF.

The chain recombines TRBV10-3 with TRBJ2-3; 8 bases map to TRBD2. Germline lookup yields CDR1 ENHRY and CDR2 SYGVKD. V trimming: 4 bases; J trimming: 0 bases; junction bases outside the gene matches: 12. This CDR3 contains 18 residues. CDR3 DNA: TGTGCCATCAGTGTCGGTAGCGGGGAGACAGCTAGCACAGATACGCAGTATTTT. Translated, it gives CAISVGSGETASTDTQYF.

This sequence joins TRBV5-4 and TRBJ1-2; TRBD1 agrees at 7 bases. Germline V gene data show CDR1 as SGHNT and CDR2 as YYREEE (reference sequence). V shed 1 base, J shed 8 bases, and the junction held 8 bases outside the gene matches. The CDR3 spans 14 residues. The CDR3 reads CASSLPTGTAGYTF. DNA of the CDR3: TGTGCCAGCAGCTTGCCCACCGGGACAGCAGGCTACACCTTC.

The rearrangement joins TRBV4-3 to TRBJ2-7; D remains unclear. The CDR3 has 13 residues. Deletions cut 3 bases from V and 4 bases from J, with 10 bases between. Germline V gives CDR1 LGHNA, CDR2 YSLEER. CDR3 DNA sequence: TGCGCCAGCAGCCACCGAACGGGTTACGAGCAGTACTTC. Translating gives CASSHRTGYEQYF.

The gene calls are TRBV6-1 and TRBJ1-1, with 7 bases aligning to TRBD1. Germline assignment: CDR1 MNHNS and CDR2 SASEGT. There are 15 residues in the CDR3. The V gene end was trimmed by 2 bases and the J gene end by 4 bases; junction bases not matched to a gene: 7. The CDR3 loop is CASSERFAGGTEAFF. CDR3 DNA sequence: TGTGCCAGCAGTGAAAGGTTTGCAGGGGGCACTGAAGCTTTCTTT.

The chain combines TRBV9 with TRBJ2-1; 7 bases agree with TRBD2. The junction had 11 bases not matched to a gene; V was cut back by 2 bases and J by 6 bases. The CDR3 extends over 16 amino acids. Germline assignment: CDR1 SGDLS and CDR2 YYNGEE. CDR3 nucleotide sequence: TGTGCCAGCAGCGTCTCCGGACTAGGAGGGGTCAATGAGCAGTTCTTC. It is translated as CASSVSGLGGVNEQFF.

The J gene is TRBJ2-1, the V gene TRBV25-1, with unresolved D. Germline CDR1 reads MGHDK; CDR2 reads SYGVNS. There are 13 residues in the CDR3. The V end was cut by 0 bases, the J end by 5 bases, with 5 bases between. CDR3 sequence: CASSEYADNEQFF. The CDR3 DNA reads TGTGCCAGCAGTGAATACGCAGACAATGAGCAGTTCTTC. The full variable domain, completed using reference TRBV25-1 and TRBJ2-1, is EADIYQTPRYLVIGTGKKITLECSQTMGHDKMYWYQQDPGMELHLIHYSYGVNSTEKGDLSSESTVSRIRTEHFPLTLESARPSHTSQYLCASSEYADNEQFFGPGTRLTVL.

V usage is TRBV21-1 and J usage is TRBJ1-2. TRBV21-1 is tagged as a pseudogene. The CDR3 has 14 amino acids. The CDR3 here is CASSIRGRNYGYTF. In DNA form, the CDR3 reads TGTGCCAGCAGCATCCGGGGAAGGAACTATGGCTACACCTTC.

The chain couples TRBV11-2 to TRBJ2-3; a weak D match, TRBD1 (5 bases). CDR1 is SGHAT, CDR2 FQNNGV, per germline. The V and J ends lost 5 bases and 0 bases respectively, with 9 bases between them. The CDR3 has 14 amino acids. The CDR3 region is CASSQGASTDTQYF. As DNA, the CDR3 is TGTGCCAGCAGCCAGGGCGCGAGCACAGATACGCAGTATTTT.

J is TRBJ1-2 and V is TRBV2; D remains ambiguous. V was clipped by 8 bases and J by 3 bases, with 13 bases between them. Germline CDR1 is SNHLY and CDR2 is FYNNEI. CDR3 length equals 13 residues. The CDR3 nucleotides read TGTGCCAGCCCAGGAATAGGCGACTATGGCTACACCTTC. This gives the protein CASPGIGDYGYTF. Together with reference TRBV2 and TRBJ1-2, the CDR3 gives the full variable domain: EPEVTQTPSHQVTQMGQEVILRCVPISNHLYFYWYRQILGQKVEFLVSFYNNEISEKSEIFDDQFSVERPDGSNFTLKIRSTKLEDSAMYFCASPGIGDYGYTFGSGTRLTVV.

The chain carries TRBV7-6 and TRBJ1-3; D is undetermined. Germline values: CDR1 SGHVS, CDR2 FNYEAQ. V lost 1 base, J lost 6 bases, and 4 bases lay in between. The CDR3 spans 12 residues. The CDR3 sequence is CASSLGENTIYF. Here the CDR3 DNA reads TGTGCCAGCAGCTTAGGAGAAAACACCATATATTTT.

The V call is TRBV19, the J call TRBJ2-1; D possibly corresponds to TRBD1 (6 bases). Deletions cut 6 bases from V and 10 bases from J, with 19 bases between. CDR1 and CDR2 (germline): LNHDA, SQIVND (reference sequence). The CDR3 runs to 14 residues. The CDR3 region is CASRNPTGRREQFF. In DNA, the CDR3 is TGTGCCAGTAGGAATCCGACAGGCCGGAGGGAGCAGTTCTTC.

This chain links TRBV11-3 with TRBJ2-1; 9 positions agree with TRBD2. The CDR3 runs to 18 residues. Germline V gene sequence: CDR1 SGHNT, CDR2 YENEEA. V gave up 1 base and J gave up 0 bases; unmatched junction bases: 7. DNA of the CDR3: TGTGCCAGCAGCTTAGGAGGACTAGCGTATTCCTCCTACAATGAGCAGTTCTTC. This codes for CASSLGGLAYSSYNEQFF.

J is TRBJ1-4 and V is TRBV18; 10 nucleotides line up with TRBD1. This CDR3 region has 18 residues. Germline CDR1 KGHSH, CDR2 LQKENI. With 4 bases clipped from V and 2 bases from J, the junction kept 10 bases outside the gene matches. The CDR3 here is CASSLGQGRISTNEKLFF. As DNA, the CDR3 is TGTGCCAGCTCACTGGGACAGGGGAGGATTTCCACTAATGAAAAACTGTTTTTT. The entire variable domain, with the rest obtained from reference TRBV18 and TRBJ1-4, is as follows: NAGVMQNPRHLVRRRGQEARLRCSPMKGHSHVYWYRQLPEEGLKFMVYLQKENIIDESGMPKERFSAEFPKEGPSILRIQQVVRGDSAAYFCASSLGQGRISTNEKLFFGSGTQLSVL.